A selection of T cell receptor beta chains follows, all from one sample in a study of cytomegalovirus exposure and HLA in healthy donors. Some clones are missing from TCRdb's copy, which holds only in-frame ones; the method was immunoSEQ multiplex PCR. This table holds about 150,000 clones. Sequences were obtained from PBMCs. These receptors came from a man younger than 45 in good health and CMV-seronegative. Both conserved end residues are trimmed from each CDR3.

CDR3aa: AWSDPGGMSYT
j_gene: TRBJ1-2
v_gene: TRBV30
len: 11

CDR3aa: ASSYSQPGNTQY
j_gene: TRBJ2-5
v_gene: TRBV6-5
len: 12

CDR3aa: SASGTGLYEQY
j_gene: TRBJ2-7
v_gene: TRBV29-1
len: 11

CDR3aa: ASTLTGQENGYT
j_gene: TRBJ1-2
v_gene: TRBV5-1
len: 12

CDR3aa: ASSPLGGHEQY
j_gene: TRBJ2-7
v_gene: TRBV27
len: 11

CDR3aa: ASSLGSSGNTIY
j_gene: TRBJ1-3
v_gene: TRBV7-9
len: 12

CDR3aa: ASSYGTPNQPQH
j_gene: TRBJ1-5
v_gene: TRBV5-1
len: 12

CDR3aa: ASSLAASGGTQY
j_gene: TRBJ2-3
v_gene: TRBV11-2
len: 12

CDR3aa: ASSRSRDRETQY
j_gene: TRBJ2-5
v_gene: TRBV18
len: 12

CDR3aa: ASSRGQGDEQY
j_gene: TRBJ2-7
v_gene: TRBV19
len: 11

CDR3aa: ASSKMVHKNTEAF
j_gene: TRBJ1-1
v_gene: TRBV21-1
len: 13

CDR3aa: ASLGGAGGNEQF
j_gene: TRBJ2-1
v_gene: TRBV19
len: 12

CDR3aa: ASSPPLEGRTDTQY
j_gene: TRBJ2-3
v_gene: TRBV7-9
len: 14

CDR3aa: SVTSGRDEQY
j_gene: TRBJ2-7
v_gene: TRBV29-1
len: 10

CDR3aa: ASSRAGWVGNEQF
j_gene: TRBJ2-1
v_gene: TRBV25-1
len: 13

CDR3aa: SVEVNSYNEQF
j_gene: TRBJ2-1
v_gene: TRBV29-1
len: 11

CDR3aa: ASSQGLAGDEQY
j_gene: TRBJ2-7
v_gene: TRBV5-1
len: 12

CDR3aa: ASSGQGYEQY
j_gene: TRBJ2-7
v_gene: TRBV2
len: 10

CDR3aa: ASSSRDRGHEQY
j_gene: TRBJ2-7
v_gene: TRBV6-6
len: 12

CDR3aa: ASSDRGWREKLF
j_gene: TRBJ1-4
v_gene: TRBV6-1
len: 12

CDR3aa: SVHTGATYNEQF
j_gene: TRBJ2-1
v_gene: TRBV29-1
len: 12